This T cell receptor (beta chain) is from a study of T cells in Graves' hyperthyroidism and ophthalmopathy. Diagnosing involved the use of clinical symptoms, serum thyroxine and TRAb, thyroid ultrasound and orbital computed tomography. The CDR3 is made up of 15 amino acids. V was trimmed by 1 base and J by 3 bases, leaving 12 bases between them. Germline assignment: CDR1 MNHNS and CDR2 SASEGT. At least ten counts were recorded for this clonotype. There were TCR beta CDR3 regions amplified from RNA transcripts. The study used the HTBI primer set for a first-round RT-PCR of the TCR CDR3. Via MiXCR, TCRdb re-called the multiplex PCR reads, giving one row per CDR3 protein. The table lists fewer than 650,000 distinct CDR3 sequences, roughly 14% of them singletons.

Material for sequencing was blood. The V gene is TRBV6-1, the J gene TRBJ2-5; D is perhaps TRBD1 (6 bases). This clonotype was sampled from a woman between 40 and 55 years old with Graves' ophthalmopathy. The CDR3, as DNA: TGTGCCAGCAGTGAAGGAACAGGGTGGAAAGAGACCCAGTACTTC. It is translated as CASSEGTGWKETQYF.